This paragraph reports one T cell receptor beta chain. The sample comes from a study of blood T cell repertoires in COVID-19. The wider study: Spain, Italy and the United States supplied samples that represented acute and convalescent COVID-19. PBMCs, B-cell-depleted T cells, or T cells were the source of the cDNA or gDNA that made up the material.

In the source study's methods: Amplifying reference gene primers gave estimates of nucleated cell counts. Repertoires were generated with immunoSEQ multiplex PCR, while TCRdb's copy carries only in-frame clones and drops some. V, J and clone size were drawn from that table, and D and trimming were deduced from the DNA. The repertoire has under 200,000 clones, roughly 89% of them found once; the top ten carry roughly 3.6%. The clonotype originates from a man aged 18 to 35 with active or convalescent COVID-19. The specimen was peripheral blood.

As DNA, the CDR3 is TGTGCCAGCAGTGAAGGTCCCGGGACAGGTTCTACGGGCTACACCTTC. Its protein is CASSEGPGTGSTGYTF. The rearrangement uses TRBV2 and TRBJ1-2; 8 bases agree with TRBD1. The CDR3 totals 16 residues. CDR1 is SNHLY, CDR2 FYNNEI, per germline. V was clipped by 1 base and J by 8 bases; unmatched bases: 12. The full variable domain, rest sourced from reference TRBV2 and TRBJ1-2, is EPEVTQTPSHQVTQMGQEVILRCVPISNHLYFYWYRQILGQKVEFLVSFYNNEISEKSEIFDDQFSVERPDGSNFTLKIRSTKLEDSAMYFCASSEGPGTGSTGYTFGSGTRLTVV.